Detailed here is one TCR beta chain. The antigen is undetermined. The PCR ran on 60 Vbeta and 13 Jbeta primers. Sequencing was performed with immunoSEQ multiplex PCR; in TCRdb, only in-frame clones are kept and a portion is missing. The sample includes around 99,000 clones, under 80% of them seen just once. This sample is drawn from a study of cytomegalovirus exposure and HLA in healthy donors. General study points: In vitro experiments confirmed that three CMV-associated chains were specific for CMV antigens.

The CDR3 length is 15 residues. Deletions cut 0 bases from V and 4 bases from J, with 13 bases between. Germline CDR1 and CDR2: SGHRS and YFSETQ. The sequenced sample was PBMCs. The clonotype was recovered from a woman aged 40 to 55 in good health and CMV-seropositive. J is TRBJ1-2 and V is TRBV5-1; D may be TRBD1 (6 bases). CDR3 nucleotide sequence: TGCGCCAGCAGCTTGGCGGGGGGCGTCGCCTATGGCTACACCTTC. This sequence encodes CASSLAGGVAYGYTF. Together with reference TRBV5-1 and TRBJ1-2, the CDR3 gives the full variable domain: KAGVTQTPRYLIKTRGQQVTLSCSPISGHRSVSWYQQTPGQGLQFLFEYFSETQRNKGNFPGRFSGRQFSNSRSEMNVSTLELGDSALYLCASSLAGGVAYGYTFGSGTRLTVV.